Sequencing of this T cell receptor (beta chain) was carried out in a study of neurological immune-mediated disorders. This clonotype was seen many times. MiXCR, run by TCRdb on the 5' RACE reads, gives a single entry per CDR3 protein. The table lists 54,000 or so distinct CDR3 sequences, roughly 3.3% of them singletons, with under 3.5% in the top ten. Unsorted libraries used 2 million PBMCs kept at -80 degrees C. V gave up 4 bases and J gave up 5 bases, with 14 bases separating them. Germline loops: CDR1 SEHNR, CDR2 FQNEAQ (reference sequence). This CDR3 has 14 residues. The sequenced sample was PBMCs. This receptor was identified in a woman between 25 and 40 years old with multiple sclerosis. V is TRBV7-9 and J is TRBJ1-1; D is uncertain. The CDR3 loop reads CASSSLDGDTEAFF. CDR3 DNA: TGTGCCAGCAGCTCCCTGGACGGGGATACTGAAGCTTTCTTT.